A single sample is the source of the 18 T cell receptor beta chains below, sequenced in a study of T-cell memory formation after mild COVID-19. MiXCR was run by TCRdb on the 5' RACE reads, yielding one entry per CDR3 protein. The data hold just over 60,000 distinct CDR3 sequences, with 9.3% observed a single time. The sequenced sample was PBMCs or a T cell subset sorted from them (not recorded which). The receptor source for this set is a man younger than 30 who had mild COVID-19 (a few samples of this study predate the infection). Cell type and time point are not known.

This clonotype was detected many times. V is TRBV7-3 and J is TRBJ2-2; no definite D call. CDR1 SGHTA and CDR2 FQGTGA come from the germline V gene. Trimming cost V 5 bases and J 4 bases, with 8 bases left between them. The CDR3 totals 13 residues. The CDR3 region is CASSQKTTGELFF. The CDR3 coding sequence is TGTGCCAGCAGCCAAAAAACCACCGGGGAGCTGTTTTTT.

The V and J genes are TRBV4-2 and TRBJ1-6; no reliable D call. Per the germline V gene, CDR1 is LGHNA and CDR2 is YNFKEQ. The CDR3 totals 16 residues. Deletions cut 3 bases from V and 7 bases from J, with 16 bases between. CDR3 sequence (DNA): TGTGCCAGCAGCCATCTTCCCGCGGGTGGGAATTCACCCCTCCACTTT. This sequence encodes CASSHLPAGGNSPLHF.

CDR3 bases: TGCGCCAGCAGCCAAGATCTGAGGTCGGCCGTCGGCCCAAACTATGGCTACACCTTC. Amino acids: CASSQDLRSAVGPNYGYTF. The chain links TRBV4-1 to TRBJ1-2; D is ambiguous. Trimming took off 0 bases at V and 2 bases at J, with 22 bases between the two ends. This CDR3 contains 19 residues. Germline CDR1 reads MGHRA; CDR2 reads YSYEKL.

In this sample, this clonotype turned up many times. The chain has TRBV12-3 or TRBV12-4 and TRBJ2-3; no firm D call. The ends were cut back, 3 bases at V and 6 bases at J, with 4 bases in the middle. CDR3 length equals 11 residues. The CDR3 nucleotides read TGTGCCAGCAGTTTTGGCGATACGCAGTATTTT. Its translation: CASSFGDTQYF.

This clonotype appeared a few times. This chain uses TRBV10-3 with TRBJ2-2; 11 nucleotides match TRBD1. Looked up from germline, CDR1 is ENHRY and CDR2 is SYGVKD. V lost 5 bases and J lost 5; bases outside the gene matches: 7. The CDR3 extends over 16 amino acids. CDR3 coding DNA: TGTGCCATCAGTTCCTCGGGACAGGGGGAAACCGGGGAGCTGTTTTTT. Protein: CAISSSGQGETGELFF.

This clonotype appeared many times. The rearrangement links TRBV4-3 to TRBJ2-1; no definite D call. The V end was cut by 1 base, the J end by 4 bases, with 5 bases between. The germline V gene has CDR1 LGHNA and CDR2 YSLEER. The CDR3 is 13 residues long. CDR3 in amino acids: CASSQGIYNEQFF. Here the CDR3 DNA reads TGCGCCAGCAGCCAAGGTATTTACAATGAGCAGTTCTTC.

The chain joins TRBV7-6 to TRBJ1-1; a weak D match, TRBD1 (5 bases). Germline CDR1 reads SGHVS; CDR2 reads FNYEAQ. V lost 5 bases, J lost 1 base, and 8 bases lay in between. The CDR3 sequence is 13 residues long. CDR3 in DNA: TGTGCCAGCAGCGTCAGGGAGAACACTGAAGCTTTCTTT. Protein: CASSVRENTEAFF.

This clonotype has ten or more counts. The chain couples TRBV5-1 to TRBJ1-1, with 8 bases matching TRBD1. V was pared by 4 bases and J by 1 base, with 6 bases of the junction left unmatched. This CDR3 spans 15 amino acids. Germline V gene sequence: CDR1 SGHRS, CDR2 YFSETQ. The CDR3 loop reads CASSAGGPSNTEAFF. The CDR3 nucleotides read TGCGCCAGCAGCGCAGGGGGCCCTTCGAACACTGAAGCTTTCTTT.

The table lists this clonotype with a few counts. The V and J genes are TRBV15 and TRBJ1-3; D unresolved. Trimming took 5 bases from V and 8 from J, leaving 16 bases between them. The CDR3 runs to 14 residues. Germline V CDR1 and CDR2: LNHNV, YYDKDF (reference sequence). The CDR3 sequence: CATSSRGGVDTIYF. For the CDR3, the DNA is TGTGCCACCAGCTCCCGGGGTGGGGTTGACACCATATATTTT.

The chain combines TRBV3-1 with TRBJ2-2; D ambiguous. CDR1 and CDR2 (germline): LGHDT, YNNKEL (reference sequence). The CDR3 covers 13 residues. Trimming took off 7 bases at V and 5 bases at J, with 11 bases between the two ends. The CDR3 reads CASTPVSTGELFF. Here the CDR3 DNA reads TGTGCCAGCACGCCAGTTTCGACCGGGGAGCTGTTTTTT. Looking up the rest from reference TRBV3-1 and TRBJ2-2 gives the full variable domain: DTAVSQTPKYLVTQMGNDKSIKCEQNLGHDTMYWYKQDSKKFLKIMFSYNNKELIINETVPNRFSPKSPDKAHLNLHINSLELGDSAVYFCASTPVSTGELFFGEGSRLTVL.

This clonotype was counted at least ten times. V and J are TRBV18 and TRBJ2-7; 8 bases fit TRBD1. Germline V lookup: CDR1 KGHSH, CDR2 LQKENI. CDR3 length: 15 residues. J was trimmed by 5 bases and V by 3 bases; bases with no gene match: 9. The CDR3 nucleotides read TGTGCCAGCTCACCCGCCGGACAGGGAGGTAACGAGCAGTACTTC. It encodes CASSPAGQGGNEQYF.

The chain joins TRBV12-3 or TRBV12-4 to TRBJ1-1; a weak D match, TRBD1 (5 bases). The CDR3 covers 14 residues. V was trimmed by 0 bases and J by 4 bases, leaving 9 bases between them. The CDR3 DNA is TGTGCCAGCAGTTTAGCGGGGGTGGCCACTGAAGCTTTCTTT. Translating it yields CASSLAGVATEAFF.

The V and J genes are TRBV3-1 and TRBJ1-4; D gene unclear. The CDR3 consists of 15 residues. Germline V gene lookup returns CDR1 LGHDT and CDR2 YNNKEL (reference sequence). Trimming left V 8 bases short and J 4 bases short, with 17 bases between. In nucleotides, the CDR3 is TGTGCCAGCTCACCGGGTGGGCCCAATAATGAAAAACTGTTTTTT. The encoded protein is CASSPGGPNNEKLFF.

The genes are TRBV18 and TRBJ2-7, with a weak D call TRBD2 (7 bases). The CDR3 loop spans 15 amino acids. Germline V lookup: CDR1 KGHSH, CDR2 LQKENI. V shed 3 bases and J shed 5 bases, with 17 bases lying between them. CDR3 nucleotides: TGTGCCAGCTCACCCACCCTCGGGGGGCCACACGAGCAGTACTTC. As protein: CASSPTLGGPHEQYF.

This clonotype has at least ten counts. V is TRBV5-1 and J is TRBJ2-5; perhaps D is TRBD1 or TRBD2 (5 bases each). V lost 8 bases and J 2 bases, leaving 13 bases between the germline ends. The germline V gene has CDR1 SGHRS and CDR2 YFSETQ. CDR3 length equals 13 residues. The CDR3 is CASRGEGQETQYF. CDR3 sequence (DNA): TGCGCCAGTCGGGGTGAGGGGCAAGAGACCCAGTACTTC.

This clonotype was counted many times. The chain is built from TRBV5-1 and TRBJ1-3, with 7 bases fitting TRBD1. V gave up 3 bases and J gave up 4 bases; unmatched junction bases: 13. The CDR3 is 17 amino acids. Germline V gene data show CDR1 as SGHRS and CDR2 as YFSETQ. The CDR3 here is CASSYRPEARGGNTIYF. CDR3 in DNA: TGCGCCAGCAGCTATCGTCCCGAAGCCAGGGGGGGAAACACCATATATTTT.

This clonotype was observed a handful of times. The chain carries TRBV6-6 and TRBJ2-7; D is uncertain. The CDR3 has 13 amino acids. Trimming pared 3 bases from V and 2 bases from J, leaving 8 bases between. Germline CDR1 and CDR2: MNHNY and SVGAGI (reference sequence). The CDR3 region is CASSYEEAYEQYV. CDR3 nucleotides: TGTGCCAGCAGTTATGAGGAAGCCTACGAGCAGTACGTC.

This clonotype was counted a few times. This rearrangement joins TRBV7-6 to TRBJ2-7; 12 bases match TRBD2. The CDR3 contains 15 residues. J gave up 4 bases and V 5 bases, and 6 bases lay outside the gene matches. Germline V gene sequence: CDR1 SGHVS, CDR2 FNYEAQ. The CDR3 sequence is CASSHRLAGVYEQYF. CDR3 sequence (DNA): TGTGCCAGCAGCCACCGACTAGCGGGGGTTTACGAGCAGTACTTC.